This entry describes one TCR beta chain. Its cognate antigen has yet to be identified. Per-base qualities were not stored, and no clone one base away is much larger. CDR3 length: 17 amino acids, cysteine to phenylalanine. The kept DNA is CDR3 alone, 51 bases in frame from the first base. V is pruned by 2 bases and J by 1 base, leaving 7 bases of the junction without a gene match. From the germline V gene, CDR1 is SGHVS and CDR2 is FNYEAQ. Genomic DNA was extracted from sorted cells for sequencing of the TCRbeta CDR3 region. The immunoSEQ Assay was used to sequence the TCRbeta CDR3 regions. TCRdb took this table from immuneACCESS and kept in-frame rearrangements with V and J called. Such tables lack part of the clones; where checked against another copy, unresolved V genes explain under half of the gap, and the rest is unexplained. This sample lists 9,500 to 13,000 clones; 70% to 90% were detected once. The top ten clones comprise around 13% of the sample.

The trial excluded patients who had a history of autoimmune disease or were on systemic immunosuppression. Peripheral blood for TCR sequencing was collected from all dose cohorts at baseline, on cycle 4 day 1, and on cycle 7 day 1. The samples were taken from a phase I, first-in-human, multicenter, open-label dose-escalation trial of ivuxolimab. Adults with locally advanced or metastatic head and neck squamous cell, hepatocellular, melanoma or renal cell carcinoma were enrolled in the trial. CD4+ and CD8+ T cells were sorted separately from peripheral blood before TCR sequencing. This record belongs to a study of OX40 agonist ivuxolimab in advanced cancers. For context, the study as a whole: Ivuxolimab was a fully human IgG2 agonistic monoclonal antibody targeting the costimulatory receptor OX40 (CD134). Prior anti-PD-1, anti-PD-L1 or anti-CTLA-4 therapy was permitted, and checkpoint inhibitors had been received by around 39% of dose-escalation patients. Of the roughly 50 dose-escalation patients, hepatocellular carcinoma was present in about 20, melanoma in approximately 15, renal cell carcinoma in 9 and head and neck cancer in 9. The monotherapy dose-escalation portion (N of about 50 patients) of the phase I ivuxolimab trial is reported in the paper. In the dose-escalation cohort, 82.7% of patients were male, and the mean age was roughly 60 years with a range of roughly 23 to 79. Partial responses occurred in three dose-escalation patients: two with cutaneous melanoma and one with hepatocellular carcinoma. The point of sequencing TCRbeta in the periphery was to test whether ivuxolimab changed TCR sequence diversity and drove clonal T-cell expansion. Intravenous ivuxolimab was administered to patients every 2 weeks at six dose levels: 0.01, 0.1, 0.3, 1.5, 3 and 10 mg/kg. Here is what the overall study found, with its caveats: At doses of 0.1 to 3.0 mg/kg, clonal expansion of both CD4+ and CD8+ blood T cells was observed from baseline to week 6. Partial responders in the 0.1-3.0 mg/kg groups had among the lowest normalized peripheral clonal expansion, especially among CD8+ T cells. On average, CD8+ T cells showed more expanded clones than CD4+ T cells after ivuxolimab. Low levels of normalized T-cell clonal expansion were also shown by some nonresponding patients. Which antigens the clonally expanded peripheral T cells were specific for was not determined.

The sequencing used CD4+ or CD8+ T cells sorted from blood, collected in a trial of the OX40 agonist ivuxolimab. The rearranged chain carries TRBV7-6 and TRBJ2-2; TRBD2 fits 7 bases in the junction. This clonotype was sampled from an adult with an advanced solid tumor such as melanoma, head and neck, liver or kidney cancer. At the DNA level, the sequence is TGTGCCAGCAGCTTAAGTCTGGCGGGGGAGAACACCGGGGAGCTGTTTTTT. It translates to CASSLSLAGENTGELFF.